Below, 30 T cell receptor beta chains from the same sample are listed, as sequenced in a study of lymphopenia after photon versus proton radiotherapy. TCRdb keeps only in-frame clones here, not all; method: immunoSEQ multiplex PCR. The data contain approximately 20,000 clones, just over 90% of them singletons. The sequencing used peripheral blood, collected from a patient treated with photon-based radiotherapy. The receptors originated from a man between 60 and 70 years old with pancreatic cancer.

In this sample, this clone turned up a few times. The chain combines TRBV11-2 with TRBJ2-5; D gene uncertain. CDR1 and CDR2 from the germline V gene are SGHAT and FQNNGV. The length of the CDR3 is 15 residues. Trimming removed 1 base from V and 7 bases from J, with 16 bases in between. This CDR3 is CASSLGSGVSGTQYF. CDR3 in DNA: TGTGCCAGCAGCTTAGGGTCTGGGGTTTCGGGGACCCAGTACTTC.

This chain joins TRBV4-3 and TRBJ2-1; 8 bases agree with TRBD1. The length of the CDR3 is 16 residues. V was clipped by 0 bases and J by 3 bases; unmatched bases: 4. Per the germline V gene, CDR1 is LGHNA and CDR2 is YSLEER. CDR3 sequence reads: CASSQDQGTGYNEQFF. DNA for the CDR3: TGCGCCAGCAGCCAAGATCAGGGGACAGGCTACAATGAGCAGTTCTTC.

This sequence joins TRBV7-9 and TRBJ1-2; TRBD1 is a possible D gene (5 bases). This CDR3 contains 16 residues. Germline V gene sequence: CDR1 SEHNR, CDR2 FQNEAQ (reference sequence). V lost 1 base, J lost 8 bases, and 20 bases lay in between. The CDR3: CASSLVLQETRGGYTF. Written as DNA, the CDR3 is TGTGCCAGCAGCTTAGTGTTGCAGGAGACCCGGGGGGGCTACACCTTC. Drawing the rest from reference TRBV7-9 and TRBJ1-2, the complete variable domain is DTGVSQNPRHKITKRGQNVTFRCDPISEHNRLYWYRQTLGQGPEFLTYFQNEAQLEKSRLLSDRFSAERPKGSFSTLEIQRTEQGDSAMYLCASSLVLQETRGGYTFGSGTRLTVV.

The rearrangement uses TRBV7-3 and TRBJ2-1; 11 bases are shared with TRBD2. CDR3 length equals 19 residues. Losses at the gene ends were 1 base for V and 3 bases for J; bases not matched to a gene: 11. The germline CDR1 and CDR2 sequences are SGHTA and FQGTGA. CDR3: CASSLSPPLAGASYNEQFF. The CDR3 nucleotides are TGTGCCAGCAGCTTAAGTCCCCCACTAGCGGGGGCGAGCTACAATGAGCAGTTCTTC.

This rearrangement joins TRBV18 to TRBJ1-1; TRBD1 is a possible D gene (6 bases). Trimming cost V 3 bases and J 1 base, with 12 bases left between them. CDR3 size: 15 residues. The germline V gene encodes CDR1 KGHSH and CDR2 LQKENI. The CDR3 DNA reads TGTGCCAGCTCACCTTCGGGACACCGGAACACTGAAGCTTTCTTT. It codes for CASSPSGHRNTEAFF.

The V and J genes are TRBV6-1 and TRBJ1-2, with D possibly matching TRBD1 (5 bases). V lost 3 bases and J 3 bases, leaving 5 bases between the germline ends. Germline V gene lookup returns CDR1 MNHNS and CDR2 SASEGT. The CDR3 contains 12 residues. CDR3 sequence reads: CASSDRDYGYTF. CDR3 DNA sequence: TGTGCCAGCAGTGACAGGGACTATGGCTACACCTTC.

J is TRBJ1-1 and V is TRBV29-1; D is uncertain. Per germline, CDR1 SQVTM and CDR2 ANQGSEA. The CDR3 length is 16 residues. Trimming left V 0 bases short and J 0 bases short, with 14 bases between. CDR3 sequence (DNA): TGCAGCGTTGAAGATGGAAGGCGGGGAATGAACACTGAAGCTTTCTTT. Its protein is CSVEDGRRGMNTEAFF. Supplemented by reference TRBV29-1 and TRBJ1-1, the full variable domain reads SAVISQKPSRDICQRGTSLTIQCQVDSQVTMMFWYRQQPGQSLTLIATANQGSEATYESGFVIDKFPISRPNLTFSTLTVSNMSPEDSSIYLCSVEDGRRGMNTEAFFGQGTRLTVV.

The CDR3 DNA sequence: TGTGCCAGCAGCAAAGAAGGGGGAAGGGACTATGGCTACACCTTC. Translating gives CASSKEGGRDYGYTF. The V and J genes are TRBV21-1 and TRBJ1-2; the table names TRBD1, a call not compared with the DNA. TRBV21-1 is classified as a pseudogene. The CDR3 is 15 residues long.

J is TRBJ2-3 and V is TRBV29-1, with 11 bases fitting TRBD2. The germline V gene has CDR1 SQVTM and CDR2 ANQGSEA. Losses at the gene ends were 7 bases for V and 2 bases for J; bases not matched to a gene: 8. The CDR3 spans 15 residues. The CDR3 loop reads CSARLAGPVTDTQYF. Written as DNA, the CDR3 is TGCAGCGCCAGACTAGCGGGGCCCGTCACAGATACGCAGTATTTT.

The CDR3 loop reads CAWSVGGMPHGYTF. The CDR3 bases are TGTGCCTGGAGTGTGGGAGGTATGCCCCATGGCTACACCTTC. The rearrangement uses TRBV30 and TRBJ1-2; no firm D call. Trimming shortened V by 0 bases and J by 6 bases, and 14 bases separated the two germline ends. CDR1 is GTSNPN and CDR2 is SVGIG in the germline V gene (reference sequence). This CDR3 spans 14 amino acids.

The chain links TRBV19 to TRBJ2-2; D gene uncertain. V lost 3 bases to trimming and J lost 5 bases, with 4 bases between them. CDR1 and CDR2 (germline): LNHDA, SQIVND (reference sequence). This CDR3 contains 12 residues. The CDR3 here is CASSIPTGELFF. CDR3 coding DNA: TGTGCCAGTAGTATCCCTACCGGGGAGCTGTTTTTT.

This clone was observed a single time. CDR3 protein: CASSQDNSYEQYF. DNA of the CDR3: TGCGCCAGCAGCCAAGATAACAGCTACGAGCAGTACTTC. The J gene is TRBJ2-7, the V gene TRBV4-3; unclear D gene. The CDR3 extends over 13 amino acids. The V and J ends lost 0 bases and 3 bases respectively, with 6 bases between them. Germline V gene sequence: CDR1 LGHNA, CDR2 YSLEER.

The chain uses TRBV30 and TRBJ1-3; maybe TRBD1 (6 bases). V was pared by 0 bases and J by 0 bases, with 12 bases between. The CDR3 sequence is 16 residues long. CDR1 and CDR2 from the germline V gene are GTSNPN and SVGIG (reference sequence). The CDR3 nucleotides are TGTGCCTGGAGTGTCGGGACATCGAGCTCTGGAAACACCATATATTTT. It yields the protein CAWSVGTSSSGNTIYF.

The chain joins TRBV6-5 to TRBJ2-7; 7 bases fit TRBD1. The CDR3 length is 14 residues. Germline V gives CDR1 MNHEY, CDR2 SVGAGI. V trimming: 2 bases; J trimming: 2 bases; junction bases outside the gene matches: 3. In DNA, the CDR3 is TGTGCCAGCAGTTACGGACAGGTCGCCTACGAGCAGTACTTC. Encoded protein: CASSYGQVAYEQYF.

The chain carries TRBV5-1 and TRBJ1-3; the match to TRBD1 covers 7 bases. CDR1 is SGHRS and CDR2 is YFSETQ in the germline V gene. With V trimmed by 2 bases and J by 0 bases, 8 bases remained unmatched. The CDR3 has 17 residues. The chain's CDR3 is CASSFGQAGSSGNTIYF. In nucleotides, the CDR3 is TGCGCCAGCAGCTTCGGACAGGCCGGTAGCTCTGGAAACACCATATATTTT.

The chain recombines TRBV11-3 with TRBJ2-7, with no clear D. Between the trimmed V and J ends, which lost 5 bases and 0 bases, there was a span of 17 bases. Germline V gene data show CDR1 as SGHNT and CDR2 as YENEEA. The CDR3 loop spans 16 amino acids. The DNA for the CDR3 is TGTGCCAGCAGCCCGCCCGGGTCGGCCTTCTCCTACGAGCAGTACTTC. Translated, it gives CASSPPGSAFSYEQYF.

V is TRBV4-1 and J is TRBJ1-4; unclear D gene. Between the trimmed V and J ends, which lost 1 base and 3 bases, there was a span of 9 bases. CDR3 size: 15 residues. CDR1 is MGHRA and CDR2 is YSYEKL in the germline V gene. The CDR3 DNA reads TGCGCCAGCAGCCAAGTTCTAGGGTCTAATGAAAAACTGTTTTTT. Residues: CASSQVLGSNEKLFF.

V is TRBV11-3 and J is TRBJ2-2, with D maybe TRBD1 (6 bases). In germline, CDR1 is SGHNT, CDR2 YENEEA. Trimming stripped 7 bases from V and 6 bases from J, with 18 bases between. CDR3 length: 15 amino acids. The CDR3 DNA sequence: TGTGCCAGCACCCAAGAGGGGGATGCTCCCGGGGAGCTGTTTTTT. Residues: CASTQEGDAPGELFF.

The V and J genes are TRBV18 and TRBJ2-7; D unclear. In germline, CDR1 is KGHSH, CDR2 LQKENI. The CDR3 totals 15 residues. Trimming pared 2 bases from V and 5 bases from J, leaving 16 bases between. As DNA, the CDR3 is TGTGCCAGCTCACCAGTTCGAATGGATAACCACGAGCAGTACTTC. Protein product: CASSPVRMDNHEQYF.

This clone was detected a few times. The chain links TRBV5-5 to TRBJ1-2, with 7 bases fitting TRBD1. The CDR3 runs to 12 residues. V was clipped by 4 bases and J by 4 bases; unmatched bases: 1. Per the germline V gene, CDR1 is SGHKS and CDR2 is YYEKEE (reference sequence). This chain's CDR3 is CASSRDSYGYTF. CDR3 nucleotides: TGTGCCAGCAGCCGGGACAGCTATGGCTACACCTTC.

The V call is TRBV2, the J call TRBJ1-2, with 8 bases aligning to TRBD1. CDR1 and CDR2 from the germline V gene are SNHLY and FYNNEI. This CDR3 comprises 16 residues. J was trimmed by 8 bases and V by 6 bases; bases with no gene match: 17. CDR3 sequence: CASRTSQGVRPIGYTF. CDR3 coding DNA: TGTGCCAGCAGGACGTCACAGGGGGTACGACCGATAGGCTACACCTTC.

The rearrangement joins TRBV7-3 to TRBJ2-2, with D possibly being TRBD2 (6 bases). V lost 5 bases and J lost 4, with 8 bases in between. CDR1 is SGHTA and CDR2 is FQGTGA in the germline V gene. The CDR3 length is 13 residues. CDR3 amino acids: CASSRLGTGELFF. The CDR3 nucleotides read TGTGCCAGCAGCCGACTAGGCACCGGGGAGCTGTTTTTT. Based on the CDR3 plus reference TRBV7-3 and TRBJ2-2, the full variable domain is GAGVSQTPSNKVTEKGKYVELRCDPISGHTALYWYRQSLGQGPEFLIYFQGTGAADDSGLPNDRFFAVRPEGSVSTLKIQRTERGDSAVYLCASSRLGTGELFFGEGSRLTVL.

V is TRBV5-1 and J is TRBJ1-5; the D is unclear. CDR1 SGHRS and CDR2 YFSETQ come from the germline V gene. CDR3 length: 13 amino acids. Trimming removed 4 bases from V and 1 base from J, with 6 bases in between. CDR3 amino acids: CASSPQSNQPQHF. CDR3 DNA sequence: TGCGCCAGCAGCCCACAGAGCAATCAGCCCCAGCATTTT.

This CDR3 reads CASSRTLQGWGQPQHF. The DNA for the CDR3 is TGCGCCAGCAGTCGTACCCTACAGGGATGGGGTCAGCCCCAGCATTTT. The chain combines TRBV23-1 with TRBJ1-5, with D possibly matching TRBD1 (6 bases). TRBV23-1 is an ORF; its function is uncertain. The CDR3 contains 16 residues. Trimming shortened V by 4 bases and J by 6 bases, and 19 bases separated the two germline ends.

The V call is TRBV19, the J call TRBJ1-2; TRBD1 might be the D (5 bases). Trimming removed 3 bases from V and 5 bases from J, with 16 bases in between. The CDR3 is 15 residues long. Germline V gene lookup returns CDR1 LNHDA and CDR2 SQIVND (reference sequence). This CDR3 reads CASSIAGRGGYGYTF. The CDR3 nucleotides read TGTGCCAGTAGTATCGCGGGACGGGGGGGGTATGGCTACACCTTC.

The J gene is TRBJ2-5, the V gene TRBV7-9; no reliable D call. Germline V CDR1 and CDR2: SEHNR, FQNEAQ (reference sequence). V was shortened by 5 bases and J by 5 bases, with 9 bases between the two germline ends. This CDR3 contains 12 residues. CDR3 nucleotides: TGTGCCAGCAGCCGTGGAGTGGAGACCCAGTACTTC. It specifies CASSRGVETQYF.

This sequence joins TRBV7-3 and TRBJ1-1; D not certain. The V and J ends lost 5 bases and 3 bases respectively, with 13 bases between them. This CDR3 region has 14 residues. Germline CDR1 is SGHTA and CDR2 is FQGTGA. CDR3 in DNA: TGTGCCAGCAGCCCCTCCTTGGCCCACACTGAAGCTTTCTTT. Translation: CASSPSLAHTEAFF.

The chain has TRBV6-9 and TRBJ2-7; D is possibly TRBD2 (7 bases). Trimming pared 3 bases from V and 1 base from J, leaving 13 bases between. CDR3 size: 15 residues. From germline, CDR1 is MNHGY and CDR2 SVAAGI. The CDR3 region is CASSYWRGPSYEQYF. As DNA, the CDR3 is TGTGCCAGCAGTTACTGGCGGGGGCCGTCCTACGAGCAGTACTTC.

CDR3 loop: CARSLEQNTEAFF. The DNA for the CDR3 is TGTGCCAGAAGCTTGGAACAGAACACTGAAGCTTTCTTT. The chain joins TRBV5-3 to TRBJ1-1, with unresolved D. TRBV5-3 is recorded as an ORF, its role being uncertain. CDR3 length: 13 residues. Trimming shortened V by 0 bases and J by 1 base, and 4 bases separated the two germline ends.

The chain has TRBV2 and TRBJ1-2, with unresolved D. Trimming shortened V by 10 bases and J by 2 bases, and 11 bases separated the two germline ends. This CDR3 comprises 12 residues. CDR1 SNHLY and CDR2 FYNNEI come from the germline V gene. The CDR3 spells CATIAGNYGYTF. CDR3 bases: TGTGCCACTATTGCGGGCAACTATGGCTACACCTTC.